This TCR beta chain originates from a study of T-cell memory formation after mild COVID-19. Study findings and constraints: Clones that contracted from day 15 to 85 were balanced CD4/CD8, while later expanders leaned CD4+.

The CDR3 has 15 amino acids. The germline V gene encodes CDR1 SGHTA and CDR2 FQGNSA. V shed 2 bases and J 0 bases; nucleotides not matched to a gene: 1. TCRdb reanalysed the 5' RACE reads using MiXCR and keeps one entry per CDR3 protein. The sample has 350,000 to 550,000 distinct CDR3 sequences, under 20% seen once; the top ten hold around a fifth. Concerning this clonotype: What it recognizes is unknown.

The sequenced sample was PBMCs or a T cell subset sorted from them (not recorded which). This chain links TRBV7-2 with TRBJ2-4; 7 bases fit TRBD2. The source of this sequence is a man aged 18 to 35 who had mild COVID-19 (a few samples of this study predate the infection). Cell type and time point are not known. The CDR3 nucleotides read TGTGCCAGCAGCTTATGGGGGGGAGCCAAAAACATTCAGTACTTC. This translates into CASSLWGGAKNIQYF.